The 5 T cell receptor beta chains reported below all come from one sample, sequenced in a study of cytomegalovirus exposure and HLA in healthy donors. Both 60 Vbeta primers and 13 Jbeta primers went into the PCR. The data were produced by immunoSEQ multiplex PCR, yet TCRdb's version contains in-frame clones alone and is incomplete. This sample yields 100,000 to 120,000 clones, of which just over 75% are seen a single time; under 15% belongs to the top ten. Sequencing input: PBMCs. Receptors originate from a man aged 25 to 40 in good health and CMV-seropositive.

The rearrangement links TRBV4-1 to TRBJ2-3, with no clear D. Trimming took 6 bases from V and 4 from J, leaving 17 bases between them. The CDR3 spans 15 residues. CDR1 is MGHRA and CDR2 is YSYEKL in the germline V gene. CDR3 protein: CASRPRSFGADTQYF. The CDR3 DNA reads as TGCGCCAGCAGACCTAGGTCCTTTGGCGCAGATACGCAGTATTTT.

The chain has TRBV7-9 and TRBJ1-2, with 11 nucleotides matching TRBD1. CDR3 length equals 14 residues. Trimming at V came to 8 bases and at J to 3 bases, leaving 5 bases not matched to a gene. Germline CDR1 SEHNR, CDR2 FQNEAQ (reference sequence). As DNA, the CDR3 is TGTGCCAGCGCAGGGACAGGGGGTCACTATGGCTACACCTTC. As protein: CASAGTGGHYGYTF.

V and J are TRBV4-1 and TRBJ1-3; the D gene is possibly TRBD1 (5 bases). The V end lost 1 base, the J end lost 1 base, and 14 bases lay between the germline ends. CDR3 size: 17 residues. Germline CDR1 MGHRA, CDR2 YSYEKL. CDR3 amino acids: CASSQGSQGSSGNTIYF. DNA of the CDR3: TGCGCCAGCAGCCAAGGGTCCCAGGGATCATCTGGAAACACCATATATTTT.

V is TRBV28 and J is TRBJ2-7; 8 nucleotides match TRBD1. The J segment lost 3 bases and the V segment lost 6 bases, leaving 7 bases of the junction unmatched. Germline loops: CDR1 MDHEN, CDR2 SYDVKM. The CDR3 runs to 14 residues. The CDR3: CASRSGGQSYEQYF. Written as DNA, the CDR3 is TGTGCCAGCAGATCAGGGGGCCAGAGCTACGAGCAGTACTTC.

The rearrangement links TRBV23-1 to TRBJ2-7, with 10 positions matching TRBD1. TRBV23-1 is given ORF status, its function remaining uncertain. This CDR3 contains 14 residues. After removal of 3 bases from V and 7 bases from J, the junction contained 6 bases not matched to a gene. The DNA of the CDR3 is TGCGCCAGCAGTCACCCGGACAGGGGGAAAGAGCAGTACTTC. Its translation is CASSHPDRGKEQYF.